This TCR beta chain originates from a study of blood T cell repertoires in COVID-19. V shed 3 bases, J shed 7 bases, and the junction held 13 bases outside the gene matches. There are 18 residues in the CDR3. The germline V gene has CDR1 LGHNA and CDR2 YNFKEQ. In the original workflow: The authors estimated nucleated cell counts from reference gene primer amplification. Sequenced by immunoSEQ multiplex PCR; TCRdb stores in-frame clones only, minus some. V and J calls and clone size are copied from that table; D and trimming were computed from the DNA. The table has 60,000 to 80,000 clones, roughly 88% seen once.

This clonotype was obtained from a human donor in a cohort sampled during active COVID-19. Sequenced: peripheral blood. This chain uses TRBV4-2 with TRBJ2-1; 12 nucleotides line up with TRBD2. The CDR3 spells CASSQGPGGLAGGNEQFF. CDR3 coding DNA: TGTGCCAGCAGCCAGGGCCCCGGGGGCCTAGCGGGGGGGAATGAGCAGTTCTTC.